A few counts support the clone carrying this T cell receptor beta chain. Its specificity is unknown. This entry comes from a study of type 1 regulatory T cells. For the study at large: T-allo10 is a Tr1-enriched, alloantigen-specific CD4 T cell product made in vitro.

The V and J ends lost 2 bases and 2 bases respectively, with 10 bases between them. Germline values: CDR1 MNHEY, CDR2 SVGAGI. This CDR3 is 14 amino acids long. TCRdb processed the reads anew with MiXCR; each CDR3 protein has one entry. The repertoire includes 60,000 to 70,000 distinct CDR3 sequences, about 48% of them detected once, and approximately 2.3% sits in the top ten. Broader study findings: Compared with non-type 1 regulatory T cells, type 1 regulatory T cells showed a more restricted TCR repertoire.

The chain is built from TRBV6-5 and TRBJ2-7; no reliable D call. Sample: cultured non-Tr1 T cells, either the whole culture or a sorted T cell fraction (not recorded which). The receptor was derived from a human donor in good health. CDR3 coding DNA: TGTGCCAGCAGTTACGGTGGGGTTACCTACGAGCAGTACTTC. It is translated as CASSYGGVTYEQYF.